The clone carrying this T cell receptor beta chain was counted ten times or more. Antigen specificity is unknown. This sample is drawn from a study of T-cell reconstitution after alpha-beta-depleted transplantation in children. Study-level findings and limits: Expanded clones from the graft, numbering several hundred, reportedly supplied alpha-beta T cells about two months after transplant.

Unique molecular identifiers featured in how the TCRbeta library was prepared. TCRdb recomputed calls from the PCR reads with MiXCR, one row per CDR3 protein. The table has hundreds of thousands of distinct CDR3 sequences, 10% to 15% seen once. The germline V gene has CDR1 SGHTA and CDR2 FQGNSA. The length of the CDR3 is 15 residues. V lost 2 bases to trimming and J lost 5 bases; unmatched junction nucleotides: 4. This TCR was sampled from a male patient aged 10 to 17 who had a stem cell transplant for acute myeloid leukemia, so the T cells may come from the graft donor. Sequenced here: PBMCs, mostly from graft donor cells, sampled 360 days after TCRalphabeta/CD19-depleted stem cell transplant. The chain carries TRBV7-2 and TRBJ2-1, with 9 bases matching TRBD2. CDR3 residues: CASSLRAGGNNEQFF. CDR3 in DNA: TGTGCCAGCAGCTTACGTGCGGGAGGGAACAATGAGCAGTTCTTC.